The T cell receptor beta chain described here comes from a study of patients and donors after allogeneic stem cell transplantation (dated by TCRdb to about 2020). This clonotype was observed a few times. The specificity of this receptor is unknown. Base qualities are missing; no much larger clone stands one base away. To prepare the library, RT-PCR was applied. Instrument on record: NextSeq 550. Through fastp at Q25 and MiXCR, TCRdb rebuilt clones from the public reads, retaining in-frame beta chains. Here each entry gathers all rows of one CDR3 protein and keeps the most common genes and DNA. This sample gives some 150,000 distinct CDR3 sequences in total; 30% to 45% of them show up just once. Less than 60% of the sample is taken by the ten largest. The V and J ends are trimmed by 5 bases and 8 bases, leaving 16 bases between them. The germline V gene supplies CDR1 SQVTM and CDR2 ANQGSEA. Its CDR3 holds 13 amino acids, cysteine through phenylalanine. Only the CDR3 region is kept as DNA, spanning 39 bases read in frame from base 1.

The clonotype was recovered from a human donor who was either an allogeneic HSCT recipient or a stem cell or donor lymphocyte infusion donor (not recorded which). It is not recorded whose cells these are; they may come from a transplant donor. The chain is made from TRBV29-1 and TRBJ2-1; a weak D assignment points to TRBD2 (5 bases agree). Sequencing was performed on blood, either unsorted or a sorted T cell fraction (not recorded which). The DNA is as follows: TGCAGCGTTTATCTAGCTGAAGGCGATGAGCAGTTCTTC. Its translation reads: CSVYLAEGDEQFF.